These T cell receptor beta chains were read from a single sample in a study of cytomegalovirus exposure and HLA in healthy donors. Sequencing used immunoSEQ multiplex PCR; TCRdb keeps in-frame clones, though not all of them. The sample contains 200,000 to 300,000 clones, around 87% of which appear only once. The specimen sequenced was PBMCs. Source of these receptors: a man younger than 35 in good health and CMV-seronegative. The CDR3 runs from the conserved cysteine through the conserved F or W. Fields, in order: V gene, D gene, clone size, J gene, CDR3 DNA, CDR3 protein. The D gene is left open where the match is weak. Rows may omit the clone size; those that give it use once, few, many or a size class.

v_call: TRBV6-6
d_call: TRBD2
clone_size: -
j_call: TRBJ2-1
cdr3_nt: TGTGCCAGCTCCACCAGCGGGAGGACTGAGCAGTTCTTC
cdr3_aa: CASSTSGRTEQFF

v_call: TRBV11-2
d_call: -
clone_size: -
j_call: TRBJ2-7
cdr3_nt: TGTGCCAGCAGCCAGTCGGCGGGGTTAAACTACGAGCAGTACTTC
cdr3_aa: CASSQSAGLNYEQYF

v_call: TRBV9
d_call: -
clone_size: -
j_call: TRBJ1-1
cdr3_nt: TGTGCCAGCAGCCCCCGGCGGCCAACTGGGAACACTGAAGCTTTCTTT
cdr3_aa: CASSPRRPTGNTEAFF

v_call: TRBV19
d_call: TRBD2
clone_size: -
j_call: TRBJ2-7
cdr3_nt: TGTGCCAGTAGTTTTGGGGGGACTAGCGGGGTCTACGAGCAGTACTTC
cdr3_aa: CASSFGGTSGVYEQYF

v_call: TRBV29-1
d_call: TRBD1
clone_size: -
j_call: TRBJ2-1
cdr3_nt: TGCAGCGTTGAAGAAGGAACCAGGGGGCAGGGCAATGAGCAGTTCTTC
cdr3_aa: CSVEEGTRGQGNEQFF

v_call: TRBV9
d_call: -
clone_size: -
j_call: TRBJ1-2
cdr3_nt: TGTGCCAGCAGCCCTACCAGGACAGCCGTCGCTAACTATGGCTACACCTTC
cdr3_aa: CASSPTRTAVANYGYTF

v_call: TRBV28
d_call: -
clone_size: -
j_call: TRBJ2-7
cdr3_nt: TGTGCCAGCAGTTCCACAGGGTCACTCAATGCCGAGCAGTACTTC
cdr3_aa: CASSSTGSLNAEQYF

v_call: TRBV4-1
d_call: TRBD2
clone_size: -
j_call: TRBJ2-7
cdr3_nt: TGCGCCAGCAGCAATGGACTAGCGGGGGAGCGTCTCTACGTGGTGCAGTACTTC
cdr3_aa: CASSNGLAGERLYVVQYF

v_call: TRBV18
d_call: -
clone_size: -
j_call: TRBJ2-5
cdr3_nt: TGTGCCAGCTCACCAGGGACTGAAGCCTGGGAGACCCAGTACTTC
cdr3_aa: CASSPGTEAWETQYF

v_call: TRBV2
d_call: -
clone_size: -
j_call: TRBJ2-7
cdr3_nt: TGTGCCAGCAGCTTCAGTGTCTACGAGCAGTACTTC
cdr3_aa: CASSFSVYEQYF

v_call: TRBV6-5
d_call: -
clone_size: -
j_call: TRBJ1-2
cdr3_nt: TGTGCCAGCAGTCCTCGGGGATTCGACTATGGCTACACCTTC
cdr3_aa: CASSPRGFDYGYTF

v_call: TRBV12-5
d_call: -
clone_size: -
j_call: TRBJ2-5
cdr3_nt: TGTGCTAGTGCCCGGGACTCCCAAGAGACCCAGTACTTC
cdr3_aa: CASARDSQETQYF

v_call: TRBV2
d_call: -
clone_size: -
j_call: TRBJ2-3
cdr3_nt: TGTGCCAGCAGTGGTGTGTTGGAGACGGATACGCAGTATTTT
cdr3_aa: CASSGVLETDTQYF

v_call: TRBV28
d_call: -
clone_size: few
j_call: TRBJ1-6
cdr3_nt: TGTGCCAGCAGTAGGGGTGGCGAACCATATAATTCACCCCTCCACTTT
cdr3_aa: CASSRGGEPYNSPLHF

v_call: TRBV11-2
d_call: -
clone_size: -
j_call: TRBJ2-7
cdr3_nt: TGTGCCAGCAGCTTACTCAGGGCATTTTCCTACGAGCAGTACTTC
cdr3_aa: CASSLLRAFSYEQYF

v_call: TRBV7-9
d_call: TRBD2
clone_size: -
j_call: TRBJ2-7
cdr3_nt: TGTGCCAGCAGCGAAGAGGGAGGGATCGAGCAGTACTTC
cdr3_aa: CASSEEGGIEQYF

v_call: TRBV7-2
d_call: -
clone_size: -
j_call: TRBJ2-3
cdr3_nt: TGTGCCAGCAGCTTATCTAGTTTTATGGATACGCAGTATTTT
cdr3_aa: CASSLSSFMDTQYF

v_call: TRBV29-1
d_call: -
clone_size: once
j_call: TRBJ1-1
cdr3_nt: TGCAGCGTAGCAAACCCGGTGACTGAAGCTTTCTTT
cdr3_aa: CSVANPVTEAFF

v_call: TRBV10-3
d_call: -
clone_size: -
j_call: TRBJ1-3
cdr3_nt: TGTGCCATCAGTGAAGGTGACCTAGCCGTAGGAAACACCATATATTTT
cdr3_aa: CAISEGDLAVGNTIYF

v_call: TRBV28
d_call: -
clone_size: -
j_call: TRBJ2-5
cdr3_nt: TGTGCCAGCAACAGAGCAGGGATCGAGACCCAGTACTTC
cdr3_aa: CASNRAGIETQYF

v_call: TRBV25-1
d_call: -
clone_size: once
j_call: TRBJ2-3
cdr3_nt: TGTGCCAGCACCCAGGGGGGTGGAGATACGCAGTATTTT
cdr3_aa: CASTQGGGDTQYF

v_call: TRBV2
d_call: TRBD1
clone_size: -
j_call: TRBJ1-6
cdr3_nt: TGTGCCAGCAGTAACGACAGGGGGGGGAATTCACCCCTCCACTTT
cdr3_aa: CASSNDRGGNSPLHF

v_call: TRBV15
d_call: TRBD1
clone_size: -
j_call: TRBJ2-5
cdr3_nt: TGTGCCACCAGCCGCCTGGACAGGGTAGAGAGGGAGACCCAGTACTTC
cdr3_aa: CATSRLDRVERETQYF

v_call: TRBV4-3
d_call: -
clone_size: few
j_call: TRBJ1-5
cdr3_nt: TGCGCCAGCAGCCAAGCGCGGAATCAGCCCCAGCATTTT
cdr3_aa: CASSQARNQPQHF

v_call: TRBV7-9
d_call: -
clone_size: -
j_call: TRBJ2-3
cdr3_nt: TGTGCCAGCAGCTTAGAGGCAGCTGGAGCAGATACGCAGTATTTT
cdr3_aa: CASSLEAAGADTQYF

v_call: TRBV27
d_call: TRBD1
clone_size: -
j_call: TRBJ1-5
cdr3_nt: TGTGCCAGCAGTCCCTATGCGACAGGGGGTACCCTTAATCAGCCCCAGCATTTT
cdr3_aa: CASSPYATGGTLNQPQHF

v_call: TRBV6-1
d_call: TRBD1
clone_size: -
j_call: TRBJ1-2
cdr3_nt: TGTGCCAGCAGTGACGCGACAGGGCCCTATGGCTACACCTTC
cdr3_aa: CASSDATGPYGYTF

v_call: TRBV7-2
d_call: TRBD1
clone_size: -
j_call: TRBJ1-1
cdr3_nt: TGTGCCAGCAGCTCCCGCCCACCCGGGACAGCGAACACTGAAGCTTTCTTT
cdr3_aa: CASSSRPPGTANTEAFF

v_call: TRBV4-1
d_call: TRBD2
clone_size: -
j_call: TRBJ2-7
cdr3_nt: TGCGCCAGCAGCTATCGGACTAGCGTCTCCTACGAGCAGTACTTC
cdr3_aa: CASSYRTSVSYEQYF

v_call: TRBV4-3
d_call: -
clone_size: -
j_call: TRBJ2-3
cdr3_nt: TGCGCCAGCAGCCAAGAGCGTACCGCGACAGATACGCAGTATTTT
cdr3_aa: CASSQERTATDTQYF

v_call: TRBV5-8
d_call: -
clone_size: -
j_call: TRBJ1-3
cdr3_nt: TGTGCCAGCAGCCCGGGACACACACTTTCTGGAAACACCATATATTTT
cdr3_aa: CASSPGHTLSGNTIYF

v_call: TRBV6-4
d_call: TRBD1
clone_size: -
j_call: TRBJ1-4
cdr3_nt: TGTGCCCGATATCCGGGACAGACTAATGAAAAACTGTTTTTT
cdr3_aa: CARYPGQTNEKLFF

v_call: TRBV6-5
d_call: -
clone_size: -
j_call: TRBJ2-7
cdr3_nt: TGTGCCAGTTATCCCTTGGACAGACCCTACGAGCAGTACTTC
cdr3_aa: CASYPLDRPYEQYF

v_call: TRBV7-6
d_call: -
clone_size: once
j_call: TRBJ2-3
cdr3_nt: TGTGCCAGCTCGTCTTTGGCACCCCAACCAAGCACAGATACGCAGTATTTT
cdr3_aa: CASSSLAPQPSTDTQYF

v_call: TRBV19
d_call: -
clone_size: -
j_call: TRBJ2-1
cdr3_nt: TGTGCCAGTACCACTGGCCTTGGCGAGGTAAATGAGCAGTTCTTC
cdr3_aa: CASTTGLGEVNEQFF

v_call: TRBV2
d_call: -
clone_size: -
j_call: TRBJ1-5
cdr3_nt: TGTGCCAGCAGGCGTGAATTCGCTCAGCCCCAGCATTTT
cdr3_aa: CASRREFAQPQHF

v_call: TRBV28
d_call: -
clone_size: -
j_call: TRBJ2-2
cdr3_nt: TGTGCCAGCAGTACGTCACAGCCCACCGGGGAGCTGTTTTTT
cdr3_aa: CASSTSQPTGELFF

v_call: TRBV5-4
d_call: -
clone_size: once
j_call: TRBJ2-5
cdr3_nt: TGTGCCAGCACCCCGACTAGTTCAGAGACCCAGTACTTC
cdr3_aa: CASTPTSSETQYF

v_call: TRBV9
d_call: -
clone_size: -
j_call: TRBJ1-2
cdr3_nt: TGTGCCAGCAGCTCCAGGTCCATCTATGGCTACACCTTC
cdr3_aa: CASSSRSIYGYTF

v_call: TRBV4-1
d_call: TRBD1
clone_size: -
j_call: TRBJ2-7
cdr3_nt: TGCGCCAGCAGCCAAGGGCTTCGGACAGGCCAAGACGAGCAGTACTTC
cdr3_aa: CASSQGLRTGQDEQYF

v_call: TRBV19
d_call: -
clone_size: -
j_call: TRBJ1-1
cdr3_nt: TGTGCCAGTAGTATCGGGGGGGCGATGAACACTGAAGCTTTCTTT
cdr3_aa: CASSIGGAMNTEAFF

v_call: TRBV4-2
d_call: -
clone_size: -
j_call: TRBJ1-2
cdr3_nt: TGTGCCAGCAGCCAAGATGAGACAGCCAACTATGGCTACACCTTC
cdr3_aa: CASSQDETANYGYTF

v_call: TRBV10-2
d_call: -
clone_size: -
j_call: TRBJ2-5
cdr3_nt: TGCGCCAGCAGAAATATACACGCCGAGACCCAGTACTTC
cdr3_aa: CASRNIHAETQYF

v_call: TRBV5-6
d_call: -
clone_size: -
j_call: TRBJ2-5
cdr3_nt: TGTGCCAGCAGCTTGGTCGGGGAGACCCAGTACTTC
cdr3_aa: CASSLVGETQYF

v_call: TRBV19
d_call: -
clone_size: -
j_call: TRBJ1-5
cdr3_nt: TGTGCCAGTAGTATAGTAGGGGTCGGAGAGTATCAGCCCCAGCATTTT
cdr3_aa: CASSIVGVGEYQPQHF

v_call: TRBV7-6
d_call: TRBD2
clone_size: -
j_call: TRBJ2-5
cdr3_nt: TGTGCCAGCGGGATTAGCGGGAGGGAAGAGACCCAGTACTTC
cdr3_aa: CASGISGREETQYF

v_call: TRBV7-9
d_call: -
clone_size: -
j_call: TRBJ1-5
cdr3_nt: TGTGCCAGCAGCCCAGGGGGCAATCAGCCCCAGCATTTT
cdr3_aa: CASSPGGNQPQHF

v_call: TRBV7-2
d_call: -
clone_size: -
j_call: TRBJ2-3
cdr3_nt: TGTGCCAGCAGCTTAGGGGTAGCGTCAGATACGCAGTATTTT
cdr3_aa: CASSLGVASDTQYF

v_call: TRBV7-9
d_call: TRBD2
clone_size: once
j_call: TRBJ2-1
cdr3_nt: TGTGCCAGCAGCAGGACTAGCGTTGTTGATGAGCAGTTCTTC
cdr3_aa: CASSRTSVVDEQFF